One and the same sample provided the 5 T cell receptor beta chains below, sequenced in a study of CD8+ T cells in alopecia areata (dated by TCRdb to the late 2010s). The library was generated by the immunoSEQ multiplex PCR assay. To provide template for TCR sequencing, every sample had RNA extracted and reverse transcribed into cDNA. TCRdb retrieved this table from immuneACCESS and kept in-frame rearrangements only. Not all clones are present; in checked studies, unresolved V genes account for under half, and no reason is known for the remainder. The sample table records about 190,000 clones; about three fifths of these occur just once. The ten largest clones represent approximately 0.69% of the sample. This specimen's time point label, interpreted: around 4 weeks on oral tofacitinib. The treatment or condition label here, explained by the study, means: oral pan-JAK inhibitor, 5-10 mg twice daily.

The sequences come from CD4+ T cells sorted from blood, collected at week 4, from a patient treated with tofacitinib. The receptors were gathered from a human donor with alopecia areata.

The count of this clone is one. The CDR3: CASSEAGQGHEYF. In DNA, the CDR3 is TGTGCCAGCAGTGAAGCTGGCCAGGGGCATGAGTACTTC. This chain uses TRBV6-1 with TRBJ2-7; D is perhaps TRBD1 (6 bases). Trimming removed 0 bases from V and 11 bases from J, with 14 bases in between. The CDR3 extends over 13 amino acids. The germline gives CDR1 MNHNS, CDR2 SASEGT.

This chain connects TRBV25-1 to TRBJ2-5, with D tentatively TRBD2 (6 bases). The CDR3 totals 14 residues. The V end lost 3 bases, the J end lost 5 bases, and 13 bases lay between the germline ends. Germline V gives CDR1 MGHDK, CDR2 SYGVNS. In DNA, the CDR3 is TGTGCCAGCAGTGATGGGGGGAGCGGGGAGACCCAGTACTTC. Its protein is CASSDGGSGETQYF.

The chain joins TRBV4-3 to TRBJ2-6; D is ambiguous. There are 18 residues in the CDR3. The V gene's germline CDR1 is LGHNA and CDR2 YSLEER. V was pared by 4 bases and J by 1 base, with 17 bases between. In nucleotides, the CDR3 is TGCGCCAGCAGCCGGACGATATCAATGGGGTCTGGGGCCAACGTCCTGACTTTC. It encodes CASSRTISMGSGANVLTF.

The J gene is TRBJ2-1, the V gene TRBV30, with 10 positions matching TRBD2. The CDR3 is 15 residues long. J gave up 3 bases and V 0 bases, and 2 bases lay outside the gene matches. From germline, CDR1 is GTSNPN and CDR2 SVGIG (reference sequence). CDR3: CAWSVLAGHYNEQFF. CDR3 coding DNA: TGTGCCTGGAGTGTACTAGCGGGGCACTACAATGAGCAGTTCTTC. Using reference TRBV30 and TRBJ2-1 for the parts outside the CDR3, the full variable domain is SQTIHQWPATLVQPVGSPLSLECTVEGTSNPNLYWYRQAAGRGLQLLFYSVGIGQISSEVPQNLSASRPQDRQFILSSKKLLLSDSGFYLCAWSVLAGHYNEQFFGPGTRLTVL.

The J gene is TRBJ2-7, the V gene TRBV6-1; D perhaps matches TRBD1 (6 bases). The CDR3 loop spans 11 amino acids. V was clipped by 8 bases and J by 5 bases, with 10 bases between them. Germline V gene sequence: CDR1 MNHNS, CDR2 SASEGT. CDR3 in DNA: TGTGCCAGCGGCTACAGGGACGAGCAGTACTTC. This translates into CASGYRDEQYF.